This T cell receptor beta chain is drawn from a study of T-cell memory formation after mild COVID-19. Whole-study results and caveats: Some clones that responded turned up in pre-infection memory, which suggests that cross-reactive memory joined in. In second-wave clones peaking day 37, SARS-CoV-2 specificity remained unconfirmed. Of the contracting clones, CD4+ ones lay mainly in CM and EM, and CD8+ ones in EMRA.

Comments on this clonotype: The target antigen is unknown.

TCR alpha and TCR beta cDNA libraries with sample barcodes and UMIs came from 5'RACE using constant-segment primers. From the 5' RACE reads, TCRdb called clonotypes with MiXCR, one entry per CDR3 protein. The data hold roughly 130,000 distinct CDR3 sequences, with over 15% observed a single time. The CDR3 totals 16 residues. Per germline, CDR1 KGHDR and CDR2 SFDVKD. After removal of 8 bases from V and 2 bases from J, the junction contained 7 bases not matched to a gene. The source material was PBMCs or a T cell subset sorted from them (not recorded which). This receptor was taken from a man younger than 35 who had mild COVID-19 (a few samples of this study predate the infection). Cell type and time point are not known. The V gene is TRBV24-1, the J gene TRBJ2-2; 10 positions match TRBD2. The CDR3 region has the DNA TGTGCCACCACTGCGACTAGCGGGTCCAACACCGGGGAGCTGTTTTTT. It is translated as CATTATSGSNTGELFF.